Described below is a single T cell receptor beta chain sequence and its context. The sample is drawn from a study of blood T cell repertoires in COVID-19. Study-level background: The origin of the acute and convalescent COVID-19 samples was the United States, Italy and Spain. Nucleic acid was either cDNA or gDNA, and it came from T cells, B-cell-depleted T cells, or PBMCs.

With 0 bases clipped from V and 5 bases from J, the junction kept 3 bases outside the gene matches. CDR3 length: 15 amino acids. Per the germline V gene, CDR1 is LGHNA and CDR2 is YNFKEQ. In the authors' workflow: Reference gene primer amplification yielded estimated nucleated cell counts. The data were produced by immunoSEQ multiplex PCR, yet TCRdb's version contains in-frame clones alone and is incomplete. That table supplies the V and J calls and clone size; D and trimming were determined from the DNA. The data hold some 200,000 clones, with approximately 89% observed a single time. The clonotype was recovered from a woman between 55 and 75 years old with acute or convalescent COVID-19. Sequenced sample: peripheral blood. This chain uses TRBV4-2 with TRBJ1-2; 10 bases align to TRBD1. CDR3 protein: CASSQEGTGVYGYTF. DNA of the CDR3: TGTGCCAGCAGCCAAGAGGGGACAGGGGTTTATGGCTACACCTTC.